The source of this T cell receptor (beta chain) is a study of molecular identifiers for immune sequencing clone quantification (dated by TCRdb to the late 2010s). Regarding the complete study: For a replicate experiment, the RNA from either about 20,000 or 100,000 naive CD8 T cells was divided into five aliquots, and four of those aliquots went on to sequencing. This methods study used CD8 T cells to benchmark TCR RNA copy counting and molecular-identifier clustering-based TCR repertoire sequencing (MIDCIRS). Summary of the overall study and its limitations: The naive libraries included spiked-in Jurkat TCR RNA (around 10 copies' worth), and this RNA is not part of the donor repertoire. When barcode sub-clustering was not used, chimeric consensus sequences inflated TCR diversity, with chimeras reaching as high as 47%. A single cell's worth of spiked-in Jurkat TCR RNA was reported detectable even among some 920,000 naive CD8 T cells. Modeling gave approximately 3 recovered TCR RNA copies per cell versus about ten by digital PCR, implying roughly 30% capture efficiency. Clones above 20 RNA copies held over 99% of molecules in CMV-specific effector cells but under 1% in naive cells. Highly expanded clone sizes could be underestimated if identical TCR molecules share a barcode.

CDR1 and CDR2, per the germline V gene (reference sequence), are LGHDT and YNNKEL. There are 15 amino acids in the CDR3, from cysteine to phenylalanine inclusive. The sequence is cut down to CDR3 DNA, 45 bases in frame from base 1. The method behind the library was PCR. The instrument was an Illumina HiSeq 4000. Bulk TCR libraries were prepared as previously described, using TCR primers listed in Table S5. The Qiagen AllPrep DNA/RNA kit was used to purify total RNA. Reads from multiple sequencing runs of the same library were pooled before analysis. As for the original processing: Reads were retained only if the reads had an exact TCR constant sequence, and the retained reads were trimmed to 150 nt and grouped according to their 12-nt molecular barcodes. Reads inside each barcode group were sub-clustered using a 15% Levenshtein threshold, and a quality-weighted consensus sequence was constructed for each RNA molecule. Non-functional sequences were removed, as were lower-count sequences one edit away from another. On the basis of fitting two negative binomial distributions, barcode sub-clusters with fewer than 20% of the maximum read count were discarded. The raw public data were reprocessed by TCRdb itself: fastp quality trimming at Q25, MiXCR clonotype calling, in-frame beta chains only. Rows matching on CDR3 protein sequence are summarized as one entry with the most common DNA and genes. These V and J calls rely on TCRdb rather than the paper's analysis. This sample has just under 650,000 distinct CDR3 sequences in its table, and just under 20% of those were observed once. The ten most abundant clones make up approximately 0.9% of the sample.

Libraries of naive CD8 T cells were generated from about 20,000 to 1,000,000 sorted cells, with 10%, 30% or 50% of the purified RNA used. On a BD FACSAria II, naive CD8 T cells were FACS-sorted as CD8+CD4-CCR7+CD45RA+ and collected into RLT Plus buffer. To test detection sensitivity, Jurkat RNA equivalent to over 8 TCR copies was spiked into samples of about 18,000-1,000,000 naive CD8 T cells. Enrichment of CD8 T cells was performed with RosetteSep CD8+ T Cell Enrichment Cocktail and Ficoll-Paque, after which ACK red cell lysis was carried out. Notes on this clonotype: The specificity of this receptor is unknown. The junction differs from germline at one of its ends, possibly a read error.

The source is a human donor in good health. Some libraries in this study had Jurkat cell RNA spiked in. The chain is encoded by TRBV3-1 joined to TRBJ1-2; the D gene cannot be resolved reliably. The sample was naive CD8+ T cells from blood, with Jurkat cell RNA spiked in. The cell subset or site label, as the study defines it: FACS-sorted CD8+CD4-CCR7+CD45RA+ naive T cells. CDR3 region: CASSQDASTSIGCTF. The sequence in DNA is TGTGCCAGCAGCCAAGATGCATCTACTAGCATTGGCTGCACCTTC.